These 7 T cell receptor beta chains were sequenced from one sample in a study of cytotoxic CD8 clonotypes in ibrutinib-treated CLL. Here immunoSEQ multiplex PCR was the method, and the copy in TCRdb shows in-frame clones only, minus some. Altogether about 300,000 clones are present, 67% being singletons, with the ten largest covering around 6.5%. The material sequenced was PBMCs, taken after 36 months of ibrutinib treatment. Receptors were obtained from a human donor with chronic lymphocytic leukemia.

This rearrangement joins TRBV29-1 to TRBJ2-5; D is unresolved. The germline CDR1 and CDR2 sequences are SQVTM and ANQGSEA. V was shortened by 6 bases and J by 5 bases, with 22 bases between the two germline ends. There are 15 residues in the CDR3. CDR3 residues: CSVESRYRVRETQYF. The DNA for the CDR3 is TGCAGCGTCGAGTCACGGTATCGGGTGAGGGAGACCCAGTACTTC.

V usage is TRBV5-1 and J usage is TRBJ2-2; 8 bases align to TRBD1. From germline, CDR1 is SGHRS and CDR2 YFSETQ. The CDR3 runs 15 residues. The V gene end was trimmed by 2 bases and the J gene end by 4 bases; junction bases not matched to a gene: 4. DNA for the CDR3: TGCGCCAGCAGCTTAGGGACAGGCCTCACCGGGGAGCTGTTTTTT. This codes for CASSLGTGLTGELFF.

The chain couples TRBV7-2 to TRBJ2-3; 10 nucleotides line up with TRBD2. The CDR3 is made up of 17 amino acids. Losses at the gene ends were 1 base for V and 7 bases for J; bases not matched to a gene: 11. CDR1 and CDR2 from the germline V gene are SGHTA and FQGNSA. CDR3 residues: CASSLEGSGRKKNTQYF. Written as DNA, the CDR3 is TGTGCCAGCAGCTTAGAGGGTAGCGGGAGGAAAAAAAATACGCAGTATTTT.

This clone appeared a few times. The chain carries TRBV10-2 and TRBJ2-1; D call uncertain. Germline CDR1 WSHSY, CDR2 SAAADI. The CDR3 consists of 11 residues. Trimming removed 4 bases at V and 7 bases at J, with 5 bases between. The chain's CDR3 is CASSAANEQFF. The CDR3 DNA reads as TGCGCCAGCAGTGCCGCGAATGAGCAGTTCTTC.

V is TRBV4-3 and J is TRBJ2-5; TRBD2 matches 9 bases. The CDR3 totals 15 residues. Germline CDR1 and CDR2: LGHNA and YSLEER. V lost 0 bases to trimming and J lost 3 bases; unmatched junction nucleotides: 2. The CDR3, as DNA: TGCGCCAGCAGCCAAGAACGCGGGAGGGAAGAGACCCAGTACTTC. Residues: CASSQERGREETQYF.

The chain recombines TRBV7-2 with TRBJ2-7, with D tentatively TRBD2 (5 bases). Per germline, CDR1 SGHTA and CDR2 FQGNSA. This CDR3 spans 14 amino acids. With 3 bases removed from V and 1 base from J, the gap between germline ends came to 10 bases. CDR3 amino acids: CASSFFGKSYEQYF. As DNA, the CDR3 is TGTGCCAGCAGCTTCTTCGGGAAATCCTACGAGCAGTACTTC.

The chain recombines TRBV27 with TRBJ2-5; D not resolved. This CDR3 has 14 amino acids. The V end was cut by 3 bases, the J end by 2 bases, with 10 bases between. Germline CDR1 reads MNHEY; CDR2 reads SMNVEV (reference sequence). The CDR3 is CASSLGTEQETQYF. CDR3 bases: TGTGCCAGCAGTTTGGGAACAGAACAAGAGACCCAGTACTTC.